The present entry profiles one T cell receptor beta chain with its context. Antigen specificity is unknown. This specimen comes from a study of cytomegalovirus exposure and HLA in healthy donors. Study-wide findings and caveats: Further analysis was carried out later, and it showed several of the most significant clusters appearing linked to common viral pathogens. Confirmation in vitro established that a few CMV-associated chains were specific for CMV antigens. A later analysis associated 16,000 or so TCR beta sequences with HLA alleles at a 0.05 false discovery rate.

Per the germline V gene, CDR1 is LNHDA and CDR2 is SQIVND (reference sequence). CDR3 length: 15 residues. Germline trimming cut 6 bases from V and 3 bases from J; bases unmatched to any gene: 6. The PCR contained 60 Vbeta and 13 Jbeta primers. Methods used by the authors: The count from a later analysis was 60 million to 85 million unique TCR beta chains, 9.5 million to 13 million of them shared. The protocol was immunoSEQ multiplex PCR, while the TCRdb copy is restricted to in-frame clones and leaves out a portion. That table is the source of V, J and clone size, and D and trimming were worked out from the DNA. The sample has about 200,000 clones, 86% seen once.

Sequencing was done on a sample of PBMCs. The rearrangement joins TRBV19 to TRBJ2-3; TRBD2 agrees at 10 bases. This receptor was identified in a woman in her 30s in good health and CMV-seronegative. The CDR3 is CASSKLAGSTDTQYF. The DNA for the CDR3 is TGTGCCAGTAGCAAACTAGCGGGGAGTACAGATACGCAGTATTTT.